The 25 T cell receptor beta chains listed next were all sequenced from one sample in a study of tumor-infiltrating lymphocytes in oesophageal squamous cell carcinoma. TCRdb used MiXCR to reprocess the PCR reads, holding one entry per CDR3 protein. Among 9,500 to 15,000 distinct CDR3 sequences, 50% to 65% were seen once, and the ten largest hold 32%. The sequencing input was esophageal tumor tissue. These receptors all stem from a female donor with esophageal squamous cell carcinoma.

V usage is TRBV11-3 and J usage is TRBJ2-5; 9 bases fit TRBD2. The J call may be faulty, since TRBJ2-1 better matches the DNA end. The CDR3 covers 17 residues. Germline values: CDR1 SGHNT, CDR2 YENEEA. The DNA for the CDR3 is TGTGCCAGCAGCTTAGGTCGTAGCGGGAGAGGCAGCAATGAGCAGTTCTTC. Protein sequence: CASSLGRSGRGSNEQFF.

For this clonotype: A clone one base away is much larger, so this may be a read error. The J gene is TRBJ1-5, the V gene TRBV7-2; D not certain. Germline-derived CDR1 and CDR2 are SGHTA and FQGNSA. Trimming left V 10 bases short and J 2 bases short, with 9 bases between. The CDR3 spans 12 residues. DNA of the CDR3: TGTGCCACCAGGATGGGCAATCAGCCCCAGCATTTT. Amino acids: CATRMGNQPQHF. The entire variable domain, with the rest obtained from reference TRBV7-2 and TRBJ1-5, is as follows: GAGVSQSPSNKVTEKGKDVELRCDPISGHTALYWYRQSLGQGLEFLIYFQGNSAPDKSGLPSDRFSAERTGGSVSTLTIQRTQQEDSAVYLCATRMGNQPQHFGDGTRLSIL.

This clonotype was observed a handful of times. The CDR3 bases are TGTGCTAGTGGCTTGACTAGCGGGAGGGTTGGGGAGCAGTTCTTC. Its translation is CASGLTSGRVGEQFF. The chain employs TRBV12-5 and TRBJ2-1; 14 nucleotides line up with TRBD2. With 6 bases clipped from V and 10 bases from J, the junction kept 8 bases outside the gene matches. Germline V CDR1 and CDR2: LGHNT, FRNRAP. This CDR3 has 15 residues.

By its share, this clonotype is large (0.1 to 1%). This chain links TRBV7-8 with TRBJ2-7, with 7 positions matching TRBD1. The CDR3 is made up of 15 amino acids. Germline CDR1 SGHVS, CDR2 FQNEAQ. V shed 5 bases and J 0 bases; nucleotides not matched to a gene: 7. Here the CDR3 DNA reads TGTGCCAGCAGCCCAAGACAGGGTCCCTCCTACGAGCAGTACTTC. This sequence encodes CASSPRQGPSYEQYF.

The chain uses TRBV5-4 and TRBJ2-1; 12 nucleotides align to TRBD2. The closer fit of TRBJ2-7 to the DNA end suggests the J call may be wrong. CDR1 SGHNT and CDR2 YYREEE come from the germline V gene (reference sequence). The CDR3 runs to 16 residues. DNA of the CDR3: TGTGCCAGCAGCTTCCTACTAGCGGGAGGTAGGGGTGAGCAGTACTTC. This codes for CASSFLLAGGRGEQYF.

V and J are TRBV7-4 and TRBJ1-1; maybe TRBD1 (5 bases). The CDR3 length is 15 residues. Germline V gives CDR1 SGHVT, CDR2 SQSDAQ. V lost 7 bases, J lost 6 bases, and 21 bases lay in between. The CDR3 DNA reads TGTGCCAGCACCTCAGGCGGGGGTCGGGGGGCTGAAGCTTTCTTT. This gives the protein CASTSGGGRGAEAFF.

The chain employs TRBV7-2 and TRBJ1-6; D not certain. Judging by the DNA end, TRBJ2-6 fits better; the J call may be wrong. The V gene's germline CDR1 is SGHTA and CDR2 FQGNSA. The CDR3 loop spans 17 amino acids. The CDR3 nucleotides read TGTGCCAGCAGCTTAGACTCGGGTTTTAGGGGGGCCAACGTCCTGACTTTC. This translates into CASSLDSGFRGANVLTF.

The table lists this clonotype with many counts. The CDR3 reads CASRERGPQETQYF. The CDR3 coding sequence is TGTGCCAGTCGGGAGCGGGGACCCCAAGAGACCCAGTACTTC. The chain combines TRBV27 with TRBJ2-5; 7 positions agree with TRBD2. CDR1 MNHEY and CDR2 SMNVEV come from the germline V gene (reference sequence). The V and J ends lost 9 bases and 1 base, in that order; junction bases with no gene match: 8. This CDR3 spans 14 amino acids.

The chain joins TRBV7-6 to TRBJ2-6; D may be TRBD2 (6 bases). Germline assignment: CDR1 SGHVS and CDR2 FNYEAQ. The ends were cut back, 5 bases at V and 2 bases at J, with 10 bases in the middle. The CDR3 totals 15 residues. CDR3 sequence reads: CASSPWGAGANVLTF. In DNA, the CDR3 is TGTGCCAGCAGCCCCTGGGGGGCTGGGGCCAACGTCCTGACTTTC.

The CDR3 here is CASSPTGGVYGYTF. CDR3 DNA sequence: TGTGCCAGCAGCCCTACAGGGGGCGTCTATGGCTACACCTTC. The rearrangement uses TRBV7-4 and TRBJ2-7; 9 nucleotides line up with TRBD1. The J call is uncertain, as TRBJ1-2 better fits the DNA end. The CDR3 is 14 amino acids. The germline V gene has CDR1 SGHVT and CDR2 SQSDAQ.

As to this clonotype: The CDR3 end shows no conserved phenylalanine or tryptophan, and so a read error is likely. The DNA is left out, because the CDR3 cannot be placed on it with certainty; the CDR3 is given as TCRdb lists it. V and J are TRBV7-8 and TRBJ2-6; the table's TRBD1 call for D was not verified on the DNA. CDR1 and CDR2 (germline): SGHVS, FQNEAQ. Termini included, the CDR3 measures 23 amino acids. The CDR3 reads CASSLDGDRVWGGYIGNIQYFGA.

The V call is TRBV6-7, the J call TRBJ2-3; D tentatively fits TRBD1 or TRBD2 (5 bases each). The end of the DNA fits TRBJ2-7 better, so the J call may be wrong. TRBV6-7 is an open reading frame whose function is uncertain. The length of the CDR3 is 12 residues. This CDR3 reads CASSLERGEQYF. In DNA, the CDR3 is TGTGCCAGCAGTCTCGAGAGGGGTGAGCAGTACTTC.

Within the sample, this clonotype is medium-sized. The chain combines TRBV19 with TRBJ2-3; no clear D gene. The CDR3 consists of 16 residues. The V gene's germline CDR1 is LNHDA and CDR2 SQIVND (reference sequence). Trimming shortened V by 1 base and J by 0 bases, and 11 bases separated the two germline ends. Here the CDR3 DNA reads TGTGCCAGTAGTATAGCTTCAGCTACTAGCACAGATACGCAGTATTTT. Encoded protein: CASSIASATSTDTQYF.

The chain combines TRBV7-2 with TRBJ2-1; 7 positions match TRBD2. TRBJ2-7 explains the end of the DNA better; the J call may be wrong. CDR3 length equals 16 residues. Germline values: CDR1 SGHTA, CDR2 FQGNSA. The CDR3 region is CASSLDTSRGDYEQYF. The DNA of the CDR3 is TGTGCCAGCAGCTTGGATACTAGTCGGGGGGACTACGAGCAGTACTTC.

The J gene is TRBJ2-7, the V gene TRBV7-3, with D perhaps matching TRBD2 (5 bases). Judging by the DNA end, TRBJ2-1 fits better; the J call may be wrong. CDR3 length: 14 residues. The V gene's germline CDR1 is SGHTA and CDR2 FQGTGA. The chain's CDR3 is CASSLTYGVREQFF. DNA of the CDR3: TGTGCCAGCAGCTTAACGTACGGGGTAAGGGAGCAGTTCTTC.

A few counts support this clonotype. The chain is built from TRBV6-6 and TRBJ2-5; possibly TRBD1 or TRBD2 for D (5 bases each). V lost 7 bases and J lost 4, with 22 bases in between. This CDR3 region has 16 residues. Germline values: CDR1 MNHNY, CDR2 SVGAGI (reference sequence). The CDR3 sequence: CASTRGRGRRTETQYF. The CDR3 nucleotides read TGTGCCAGCACAAGAGGTCGGGGACGCAGAACAGAGACCCAGTACTTC.

This clonotype was seen more than once but under ten times. The missing conserved phenylalanine or tryptophan at the end of this CDR3 makes a read error likely. Because the CDR3's place on the DNA is in doubt, the DNA is left out and the CDR3 is given as listed by TCRdb. The chain employs TRBV12-3 or TRBV12-4 and TRBJ2-6; TRBD2 reflects the table's D call only, with no check against the DNA. From its first to its last residue, the CDR3 has 16 amino acids. The CDR3 here is CASSTSGYYNEQFFGA.

The gene calls are TRBV6-2 or TRBV6-3 and TRBJ2-5, with no clear D. This CDR3 is built from 15 residues. Trimming took off 7 bases at V and 11 bases at J, with 26 bases between the two ends. The germline CDR1 and CDR2 sequences are MNHEY and SVGEGT. DNA of the CDR3: TGTGCCAGCACTTCCCTCGCAGGCTCCTACAATGAGCAGTACTTC. The encoded protein is CASTSLAGSYNEQYF.

DNA of the CDR3: TGTGCCAGCAGTTACTCTTTGGGACGGGGGGGCCGGTACAATGAGCAGTTCTTC. As protein: CASSYSLGRGGRYNEQFF. This rearrangement joins TRBV6-7 to TRBJ2-1; 8 nucleotides agree with TRBD2. TRBV6-7 is designated an ORF whose function remains uncertain. The junction had 11 bases not matched to a gene; V was cut back by 0 bases and J by 4 bases. The CDR3 length is 18 residues.

This clonotype is classed as large. The gene calls are TRBV28 and TRBJ1-2, with a weak D call TRBD1 (5 bases). V dropped 5 bases and J dropped 4 bases, with 14 bases sitting between them. CDR3 size: 14 residues. Per the germline V gene, CDR1 is MDHEN and CDR2 is SYDVKM. CDR3 nucleotides: TGTGCCAGCAGTCTATTACAGGCGTTCTATGGCTACACCTTC. Translating gives CASSLLQAFYGYTF.

CDR3 bases: TGTGCCAGCAGCCCAAGGGGCGGGGCCGGAGGAGAGACCCAGTACTTC. This codes for CASSPRGGAGGETQYF. The rearrangement links TRBV7-3 to TRBJ2-5, with a weak D call TRBD2 (6 bases). Germline V gene sequence: CDR1 SGHTA, CDR2 FQGTGA. V was trimmed by 5 bases and J by 4 bases, leaving 20 bases between them. CDR3 length equals 16 residues.

V gene TRBV7-2 combines with J gene TRBJ2-3, with a tentative D call TRBD1 (6 bases). The end of the DNA fits TRBJ2-7 better, so the J call may be wrong. From germline, CDR1 is SGHTA and CDR2 FQGNSA. The CDR3 has 15 amino acids. CDR3 nucleotide sequence: TGTGCCAGCAGCTTAACCGGGACACCGTACTACGAGCAGTACTTC. It codes for CASSLTGTPYYEQYF.

This chain connects TRBV7-9 to TRBJ2-7; no reliable D call. The J call may be in error: the DNA end matches TRBJ2-1 better. The CDR3 is 15 residues long. The germline gives CDR1 SEHNR, CDR2 FQNEAQ (reference sequence). This CDR3 is CASSLVGAGANEQFF. CDR3 nucleotides: TGTGCCAGCAGCTTAGTCGGCGCTGGCGCCAATGAGCAGTTCTTC.

Details on this clonotype: The germline gene is not matched at one end of the junction; a read error may be the cause. V usage is TRBV7-6 and J usage is TRBJ2-5; D perhaps matches TRBD2 (6 bases). The DNA end is a closer match to TRBJ2-7, so the J assignment may be wrong. In germline, CDR1 is SGHVS, CDR2 FNYEAQ. CDR3 length: 17 amino acids. CDR3 DNA: TGTGCTAGCAGCTTGAAGGGACTTCTCGGGGTCTTCTACGAGCAGTACTTC. Its protein product is CASSLKGLLGVFYEQYF.

This chain connects TRBV28 to TRBJ1-1; D is ambiguous. The CDR3 consists of 15 residues. Trimming pared 3 bases from V and 3 bases from J, leaving 14 bases between. CDR1 is MDHEN and CDR2 is SYDVKM in the germline V gene. In DNA, the CDR3 is TGTGCCAGCAGTTTTCCGGGCTTGACGTACACTGAAGCTTTCTTT. Protein: CASSFPGLTYTEAFF.